Sequencing of this TCR beta chain was carried out in a study of tumour-infiltrating T cells in Burkitt lymphoma. On the study more broadly: Survival, overall and progression-free, tracked with productive clonality.

With 1 base removed from V and 1 base from J, the gap between germline ends came to 7 bases. Germline V gene lookup returns CDR1 SGHTA and CDR2 FQGTGA. The CDR3 has 14 residues. Here immunoSEQ multiplex PCR was the method, and the copy in TCRdb shows in-frame clones only, minus some. The sample lists some 13,000 clones; roughly 85% were seen once. The specimen was tumor tissue. V and J are TRBV7-3 and TRBJ1-1; D might be TRBD1 (5 bases). The source of this sequence is a human donor with diffuse large B-cell lymphoma. Here the CDR3 DNA reads TGTGCCAGCAGCTTAATGGGACCGAACACTGAAGCTTTCTTT. Translated, it gives CASSLMGPNTEAFF.